Detailed here is one T cell receptor beta chain. The data stem from a study of technical replicates of blood from several donors. Clones were read by immunoSEQ multiplex PCR, and TCRdb kept only the in-frame ones, dropping some. The sample records about 70,000 clones, around 97% being singletons. Trimming removed 5 bases at V and 4 bases at J, with 17 bases between. The CDR3 length is 15 residues. CDR1 and CDR2 (germline): MDHEN, SYDVKM. The TCR sequence derives from a human donor in good health. Sequencing was done on a sample of T cells isolated from PBMCs. The chain combines TRBV28 with TRBJ1-2; possible D gene TRBD1, 5 bases. The CDR3 is CASSVSRVVGYGYTF. The CDR3 coding sequence is TGTGCCAGCAGTGTCTCCAGGGTGGTTGGCTATGGCTACACCTTC.